The present TCR beta chain was sequenced within a study of a mutant IDH1 vaccine in newly diagnosed glioma. Whole-study context: Sex distribution of treated patients was around 62% male and about 40% female; mean age was about 41 years. Patients' prior therapy spanned radiotherapy, temozolomide, or both; most underwent both.

As to this clone: Antigen unknown.

The CDR3 totals 16 residues. The germline V gene encodes CDR1 MNHNS and CDR2 SASEGT. V lost 0 bases to trimming and J lost 2 bases, with 14 bases between them. Time point reported: week 35, safety follow-up. The vaccine gave 300 ug of a 20-mer mutant IDH1 peptide subcutaneously per dose. Sequencing was performed with immunoSEQ multiplex PCR; in TCRdb, only in-frame clones are kept and a portion is missing. The sample has around 30,000 clones; 80% to 85% are singletons. The sample was PBMCs, taken from a glioma patient whose treatment included an IDH1 peptide vaccine. This chain uses TRBV6-1 with TRBJ2-7; a weak D match, TRBD1 (7 bases). The clonotype was recovered from a woman under 30 with glioma. The CDR3 DNA reads TGTGCCAGCAGTGAAGCGGTTGGAGGGGGCGCCTACGAGCAGTACTTC. Translated, it gives CASSEAVGGGAYEQYF.